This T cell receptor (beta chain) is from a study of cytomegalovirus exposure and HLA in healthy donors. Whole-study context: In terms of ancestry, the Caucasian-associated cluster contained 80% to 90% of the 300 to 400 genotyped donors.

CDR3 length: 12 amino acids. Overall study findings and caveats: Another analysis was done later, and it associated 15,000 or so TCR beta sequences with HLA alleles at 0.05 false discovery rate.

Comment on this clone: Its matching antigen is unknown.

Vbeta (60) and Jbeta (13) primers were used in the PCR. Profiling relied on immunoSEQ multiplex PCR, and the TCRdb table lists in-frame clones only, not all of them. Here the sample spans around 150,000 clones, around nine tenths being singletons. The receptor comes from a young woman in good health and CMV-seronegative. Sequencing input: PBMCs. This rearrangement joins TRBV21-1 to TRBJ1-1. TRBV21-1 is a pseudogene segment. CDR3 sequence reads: CAAGSGDTEAFF. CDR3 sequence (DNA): TGTGCCGCAGGGTCGGGGGACACTGAAGCTTTCTTT.